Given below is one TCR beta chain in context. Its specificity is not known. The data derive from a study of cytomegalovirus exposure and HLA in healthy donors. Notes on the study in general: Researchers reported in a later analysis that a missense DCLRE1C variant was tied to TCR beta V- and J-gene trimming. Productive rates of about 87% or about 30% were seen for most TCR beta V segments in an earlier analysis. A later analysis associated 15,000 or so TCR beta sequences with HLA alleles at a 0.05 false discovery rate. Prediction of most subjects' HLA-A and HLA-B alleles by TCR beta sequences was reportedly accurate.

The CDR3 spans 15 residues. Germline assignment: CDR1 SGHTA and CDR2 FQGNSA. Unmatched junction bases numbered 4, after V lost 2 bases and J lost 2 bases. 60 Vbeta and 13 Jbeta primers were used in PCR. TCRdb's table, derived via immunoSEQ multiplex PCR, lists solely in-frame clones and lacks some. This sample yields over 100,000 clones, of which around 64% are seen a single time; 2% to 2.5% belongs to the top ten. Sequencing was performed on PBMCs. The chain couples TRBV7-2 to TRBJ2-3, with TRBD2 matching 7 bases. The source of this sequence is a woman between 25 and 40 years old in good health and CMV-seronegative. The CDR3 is CASSLPAGNTDTQYF. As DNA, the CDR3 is TGTGCCAGCAGCTTACCAGCGGGGAACACAGATACGCAGTATTTT.